A selection of T cell receptor beta chains follows, all from one sample in a study of identical twins. TCRdb processed the 5' RACE reads anew with MiXCR; each CDR3 protein has one entry. The table includes about 530,000 distinct CDR3 sequences, 13% to 15% detected once. A further study also used this sample, focusing on yellow fever vaccine responses in identical twins.

Sequences were obtained from CD4+ T cells sorted from blood. The receptors stem from a woman aged 18-35 years in good health. The CDR3 runs from the conserved cysteine through the conserved F or W. A D gene is named only where the DNA matches it firmly. Some rows have no size entry. The others give once, few or many, or a class for an expanded clone.

V gene	J gene	D gene	clone size	CDR3 protein	CDR3 DNA
TRBV27	TRBJ2-3	TRBD1	-	CASSFPPGRGRRDTQYF	TGTGCCAGCAGTTTTCCCCCTGGCAGGGGGCGACGGGATACGCAGTATTTT
TRBV6-2/TRBV6-3	TRBJ2-1	-	-	CASSYRSRTYNEQFF	TGTGCCAGCAGTTACCGATCTAGGACCTACAATGAGCAGTTCTTC
TRBV4-1	TRBJ1-1	-	-	CASSQEGRESTEAFF	TGCGCCAGCAGCCAAGAAGGGAGGGAAAGTACTGAAGCTTTCTTT
TRBV2	TRBJ2-7	TRBD2	-	CASSEGLAGGTYEQYF	TGTGCCAGCAGTGAGGGACTAGCGGGAGGTACCTACGAGCAGTACTTC
TRBV5-1	TRBJ1-4	-	-	CASSLVGGNEKLFF	TGCGCCAGCAGCTTGGTCGGTGGGAATGAAAAACTGTTTTTT
TRBV4-1	TRBJ1-2	-	few	CASSQPQGPYGYTF	TGCGCCAGCAGCCAACCACAGGGACCTTATGGCTACACCTTC
TRBV15	TRBJ2-1	-	-	CATSSGRAPNNEQFF	TGTGCCACCAGCAGCGGGCGGGCGCCCAACAATGAGCAGTTCTTC
TRBV12-3/TRBV12-4	TRBJ2-2	-	many	CASSLVGYTGELFF	TGTGCCAGCAGTTTAGTGGGTTACACCGGGGAGCTGTTTTTT
TRBV6-1	TRBJ1-5	TRBD1	-	CASVQDRGTTQPQHF	TGTGCCAGCGTACAGGACAGGGGGACCACTCAGCCCCAGCATTTT
TRBV10-3	TRBJ1-4	-	-	CAISPGAEKLFF	TGTGCCATCAGTCCAGGGGCTGAAAAACTGTTTTTT
TRBV12-3/TRBV12-4	TRBJ1-6	-	few	CASSRNRNSPLHF	TGTGCCAGCAGTCGGAATCGGAATTCACCCCTCCACTTT
TRBV18	TRBJ1-5	-	-	CASSPGDQPQHF	TGTGCCAGCTCACCAGGGGATCAGCCCCAGCATTTT
TRBV7-9	TRBJ2-4	TRBD2	-	CASSLWTSSKNIQYF	TGTGCCAGCAGCTTATGGACTAGCTCCAAAAACATTCAGTACTTC
TRBV10-3	TRBJ2-3	-	few	CAASIPGASGHTDTQYF	TGTGCCGCCTCCATCCCGGGGGCTAGCGGACACACAGATACGCAGTATTTT
TRBV10-3	TRBJ2-5	TRBD1	-	CAISESMTGGEETQYF	TGTGCCATCAGTGAGTCCATGACAGGGGGCGAGGAGACCCAGTACTTC
TRBV5-1	TRBJ2-7	TRBD1	few	CASSLALSGTGNYEQYF	TGCGCCAGCAGCTTGGCCTTATCCGGGACAGGGAACTACGAGCAGTACTTC
TRBV28	TRBJ1-2	-	few	CASSPPGPDYGYTF	TGTGCCAGCAGTCCCCCGGGACCCGACTATGGCTACACCTTC
TRBV20-1	TRBJ1-2	-	many	CSARHRANYGYTF	TGCAGTGCTAGACACAGGGCTAACTATGGCTACACCTTC
TRBV24-1	TRBJ1-2	-	many	CATSDSIHNGYTF	TGTGCCACCAGTGATTCGATCCATAATGGCTACACCTTC
TRBV12-3/TRBV12-4	TRBJ1-2	-	-	CASSLVTGRGGGYTF	TGTGCCAGCAGTTTAGTTACGGGACGGGGAGGTGGCTACACCTTC
TRBV5-1	TRBJ2-2	TRBD2	many	CASSRLAGGPWTGELFF	TGCGCCAGCAGCAGACTAGCGGGGGGGCCATGGACCGGGGAGCTGTTTTTT
TRBV10-3	TRBJ2-5	-	-	CAISDPPLETQYF	TGTGCCATCAGTGACCCCCCTCTGGAGACCCAGTACTTC
TRBV7-8	TRBJ2-3	-	few	CASSWTSTSTDTQYF	TGTGCCAGCAGCTGGACGTCCACTAGCACAGATACGCAGTATTTT
TRBV5-1	TRBJ1-4	-	few	CASSPTDSPTLMKKLFF	TGCGCCAGCAGCCCCACTGACAGCCCAACACTAATGAAAAAACTGTTTTTT
TRBV6-5	TRBJ2-1	TRBD2	many	CASSYYLAGGPNEQFF	TGTGCCAGCAGTTACTATCTAGCGGGGGGGCCAAATGAGCAGTTCTTC
TRBV5-1	TRBJ2-3	-	-	CASSQGTLTDTQYF	TGCGCCAGCAGCCAAGGGACCCTCACAGATACGCAGTATTTT
TRBV20-1	TRBJ1-6	-	-	CSARDGGPHNSPLHF	TGCAGTGCTAGAGATGGGGGACCGCATAATTCACCCCTCCACTTT
TRBV3-1	TRBJ1-4	TRBD1	few	CASSRTLTGTNEKLFF	TGTGCCAGCAGCCGGACCCTGACAGGGACTAATGAAAAACTGTTTTTT
TRBV7-9	TRBJ2-2	TRBD2	-	CASTPMGGVNTGELFF	TGTGCCAGCACCCCAATGGGGGGGGTGAACACCGGGGAGCTGTTTTTT
TRBV7-8	TRBJ2-1	-	few	CASSLTIIYNEQFF	TGTGCCAGCAGCTTGACTATTATATACAATGAGCAGTTCTTC
TRBV12-3/TRBV12-4	TRBJ1-6	-	few	CASTWTASSYNSPLHF	TGTGCCAGCACCTGGACAGCTAGCTCCTATAATTCACCCCTCCACTTT
TRBV12-3/TRBV12-4	TRBJ2-4	-	few	CASSFTQGYQAKNIQYF	TGTGCCAGCAGTTTTACCCAGGGCTACCAGGCCAAAAACATTCAGTACTTC
TRBV11-2	TRBJ2-1	TRBD2	few	CASSLVSLAGEEQFF	TGTGCCAGCAGCTTAGTTTCACTAGCGGGAGAAGAGCAGTTCTTC